This entry describes one T cell receptor beta chain. Its specificity is not known. The sample originates from a study of cytomegalovirus exposure and HLA in healthy donors. The study's findings and limits: There were some V segments, including TRBV6-2 and TRBV6-3, excluded as indistinguishable.

Germline lookup yields CDR1 GTSNPN and CDR2 SVGIG (reference sequence). The CDR3 loop spans 13 amino acids. Trimming removed 1 base from V and 6 bases from J, with 12 bases in between. A multiplex PCR was run with 60 Vbeta primers and 13 Jbeta primers. TCRdb keeps only in-frame clones here, not all; method: immunoSEQ multiplex PCR. The sample yields under 200,000 clones, approximately 77% seen once. The rearrangement links TRBV30 to TRBJ1-2, with D perhaps matching TRBD1 (6 bases). Sequenced sample: PBMCs. This TCR came from a man aged 45-60 years in good health and CMV-seropositive. This chain's CDR3 is CAWSALGGDGYTF. The DNA of the CDR3 is TGTGCCTGGAGTGCCCTTGGGGGCGATGGCTACACCTTC. The complete variable domain, with remaining parts taken from reference TRBV30 and TRBJ1-2, reads SQTIHQWPATLVQPVGSPLSLECTVEGTSNPNLYWYRQAAGRGLQLLFYSVGIGQISSEVPQNLSASRPQDRQFILSSKKLLLSDSGFYLCAWSALGGDGYTFGSGTRLTVV.